The 29 T cell receptor beta chains below come from one sample, sequenced in a study of cytotoxic CD8 clonotypes in ibrutinib-treated CLL. Assay used: immunoSEQ multiplex PCR; TCRdb lists only in-frame clones, some missing. Of 250,000 or so clones in the sample, around three quarters are singletons; the top ten hold approximately 15%. The sequencing used PBMCs, collected after 24 months of ibrutinib treatment. Receptor source: a human donor with chronic lymphocytic leukemia.

V gene TRBV29-1 combines with J gene TRBJ1-1; no firm D call. This CDR3 has 11 amino acids. The germline V and J ends were trimmed by 4 bases and 8 bases, with 11 bases remaining between them. Germline CDR1 and CDR2: SQVTM and ANQGSEA. CDR3 loop: CSVASATEAFF. CDR3 bases: TGCAGCGTTGCATCCGCGACAGAAGCTTTCTTT.

The CDR3 spells CASFEVAGAYEQYF. The CDR3 DNA reads TGTGCCAGCTTCGAGGTGGCGGGAGCCTACGAGCAGTACTTC. This rearrangement joins TRBV18 to TRBJ2-7, with 7 positions matching TRBD2. The V and J ends lost 7 bases and 2 bases, in that order; junction bases with no gene match: 8. Germline lookup yields CDR1 KGHSH and CDR2 LQKENI. There are 14 residues in the CDR3.

The rearrangement joins TRBV28 to TRBJ2-7; D is undetermined. The CDR3 runs to 15 residues. Germline V gene data show CDR1 as MDHEN and CDR2 as SYDVKM. Between the trimmed V and J ends, which lost 2 bases and 5 bases, there was a span of 16 bases. The CDR3 nucleotides are TGTGCCAGCAGTTTAATACGGGCCCAGAACGACGAGCAGTACTTC. Translation gives CASSLIRAQNDEQYF.

The CDR3 sequence: CAITGTNYGYTF. The CDR3 bases are TGTGCCATCACCGGGACCAACTATGGCTACACCTTC. This sequence joins TRBV10-3 and TRBJ1-2, with D possibly being TRBD1 (5 bases). The CDR3 runs to 12 residues. Trimming stripped 7 bases from V and 2 bases from J, with 8 bases between. Germline lookup yields CDR1 ENHRY and CDR2 SYGVKD.

The chain is built from TRBV11-3 and TRBJ2-5; D may be TRBD1 (6 bases). The length of the CDR3 is 16 residues. Per the germline V gene, CDR1 is SGHNT and CDR2 is YENEEA. Trimming cost V 5 bases and J 5 bases, with 21 bases left between them. CDR3 region: CASSKGDKLGRETQYF. The CDR3 nucleotides are TGTGCCAGCAGCAAGGGGGACAAATTGGGTAGGGAGACCCAGTACTTC.

The chain uses TRBV10-3 and TRBJ2-2; D unresolved. Germline V gene data show CDR1 as ENHRY and CDR2 as SYGVKD. V gave up 6 bases and J gave up 7 bases, with 12 bases separating them. The CDR3 has 13 amino acids. This CDR3 is CAISETFFGELFF. The CDR3 DNA reads as TGTGCCATCAGCGAGACATTTTTCGGGGAGCTGTTTTTT.

This chain's CDR3 is CASSQDMVETQYF. The CDR3 bases are TGTGCCAGCAGCCAGGATATGGTCGAGACCCAGTACTTC. V usage is TRBV6-6 and J usage is TRBJ2-5; D gene ambiguous. Trimming removed 6 bases at V and 5 bases at J, with 13 bases between. Germline V CDR1 and CDR2: MNHNY, SVGAGI (reference sequence). This CDR3 has 13 residues.

The rearrangement uses TRBV11-3 and TRBJ2-1; D is ambiguous. The length of the CDR3 is 15 residues. V shed 0 bases and J shed 2 bases, with 8 bases lying between them. Germline V gene data show CDR1 as SGHNT and CDR2 as YENEEA. As DNA, the CDR3 is TGTGCCAGCAGCTTAGAGCGCGAACCCTACAATGAGCAGTTCTTC. Translating gives CASSLEREPYNEQFF. The entire variable domain, with the rest obtained from reference TRBV11-3 and TRBJ2-1, is as follows: EAGVVQSPRYKIIEKKQPVAFWCNPISGHNTLYWYLQNLGQGPELLIRYENEEAVDDSQLPKDRFSAERLKGVDSTLKIQPAELGDSAVYLCASSLEREPYNEQFFGPGTRLTVL.

The CDR3 nucleotides read TGTGCCAGCAGCCATAGCGGGAGCTCCTACGAGCAGTACTTC. Protein product: CASSHSGSSYEQYF. The chain is built from TRBV11-2 and TRBJ2-7; 9 bases agree with TRBD2. CDR3 length: 14 amino acids. CDR1 is SGHAT and CDR2 is FQNNGV in the germline V gene. The ends lost 5 bases at V and 0 bases at J; junction bases unmatched: 2. The whole variable domain, filled in from reference TRBV11-2 and TRBJ2-7, reads EAGVAQSPRYKIIEKRQSVAFWCNPISGHATLYWYQQILGQGPKLLIQFQNNGVVDDSQLPKDRFSAERLKGVDSTLKIQPAKLEDSAVYLCASSHSGSSYEQYFGPGTRLTVT.

V usage is TRBV15 and J usage is TRBJ2-7; tentatively, D is TRBD1 or TRBD2 (5 bases each). CDR3 length equals 16 residues. With 3 bases removed from V and 3 bases from J, the gap between germline ends came to 18 bases. CDR1 LNHNV and CDR2 YYDKDF come from the germline V gene (reference sequence). This CDR3 is CATSRDTGTEDYEQYF. The CDR3 DNA sequence: TGTGCCACCAGCAGGGATACCGGGACCGAGGACTACGAGCAGTACTTC. Full variable domain (remainder filled in from reference TRBV15 and TRBJ2-7): DAMVIQNPRYQVTQFGKPVTLSCSQTLNHNVMYWYQQKSSQAPKLLFHYYDKDFNNEADTPDNFQSRRPNTSFCFLDIRSPGLGDTAMYLCATSRDTGTEDYEQYFGPGTRLTVT.

The chain uses TRBV19 and TRBJ2-7, with D perhaps assigned TRBD1 or TRBD2 (5 bases each). The CDR3 runs to 14 residues. V was trimmed by 10 bases and J by 0 bases, leaving 16 bases between them. Germline V gene data show CDR1 as LNHDA and CDR2 as SQIVND (reference sequence). CDR3: CAITLGTASYEQYF. The DNA for the CDR3 is TGTGCCATTACTTTAGGGACGGCCTCCTACGAGCAGTACTTC.

This sequence joins TRBV25-1 and TRBJ2-7; TRBD1 or TRBD2 may be the D gene (5 bases each). The CDR3 spans 13 residues. From germline, CDR1 is MGHDK and CDR2 SYGVNS. V lost 10 bases and J 4 bases, leaving 17 bases between the germline ends. The CDR3 region has the DNA TGTGCCACCGCTAAGGGTGGGGGTTACGAGCAGTACTTC. This gives the protein CATAKGGGYEQYF.

The gene calls are TRBV7-6 and TRBJ2-1, with 9 bases that match TRBD2. The V segment lost 1 base and the J segment 2 bases; nucleotides outside the gene matches: 12. Germline CDR1 reads SGHVS; CDR2 reads FNYEAQ. CDR3 length: 19 amino acids. The CDR3 nucleotides read TGTGCCAGCAGCTTAGATGGACTAGCGCCCGGGAGGGCCTACAATGAGCAGTTCTTC. Amino acids: CASSLDGLAPGRAYNEQFF.

The chain joins TRBV9 to TRBJ1-1; a weak D match, TRBD1 (5 bases). CDR1 SGDLS and CDR2 YYNGEE come from the germline V gene. Trimming took off 0 bases at V and 5 bases at J, with 8 bases between the two ends. The CDR3 consists of 13 residues. The CDR3: CASSVGGSTEAFF. CDR3 in DNA: TGTGCCAGCAGCGTAGGGGGGTCAACTGAAGCTTTCTTT.

V and J are TRBV6-1 and TRBJ1-4; 8 bases fit TRBD1. Trimming at V came to 5 bases and at J to 8 bases, leaving 7 bases not matched to a gene. This CDR3 has 14 amino acids. Germline V gene sequence: CDR1 MNHNS, CDR2 SASEGT. CDR3 sequence (DNA): TGTGCCAGCAGTTTCAGGGGGCTTGGGGAAAAACTGTTTTTT. It yields the protein CASSFRGLGEKLFF.

The chain couples TRBV28 to TRBJ1-1; a possible D gene is TRBD1 (5 bases). CDR3 length equals 15 residues. Germline lookup yields CDR1 MDHEN and CDR2 SYDVKM. Trimming took 8 bases from V and 1 from J, leaving 17 bases between them. The DNA for the CDR3 is TGTGCCAGCGGGGGAGAGGGGCAAGCGAACACTGAAGCTTTCTTT. Encoded protein: CASGGEGQANTEAFF.

This clone was counted only a few times. The chain links TRBV5-4 to TRBJ2-7; no definite D call. The ends were cut back, 4 bases at V and 3 bases at J, with 8 bases in the middle. Per germline, CDR1 SGHNT and CDR2 YYREEE (reference sequence). The CDR3 is 12 residues long. CDR3 residues: CASSLNNYEQYF. CDR3 bases: TGTGCCAGCAGCCTAAATAACTACGAGCAGTACTTC.

V gene TRBV28 combines with J gene TRBJ1-3; tentative D call: TRBD1 (6 bases). The germline V gene has CDR1 MDHEN and CDR2 SYDVKM. Between the trimmed V and J ends, which lost 6 bases and 3 bases, there was a span of 15 bases. The CDR3 is 15 amino acids. In nucleotides, the CDR3 is TGTGCCAGCAGCACCCGGACAGCAAGTGGAAACACCATATATTTT. Translating gives CASSTRTASGNTIYF.

This chain connects TRBV28 to TRBJ2-7; D gene uncertain. Trimming pared 1 base from V and 2 bases from J, leaving 12 bases between. From germline, CDR1 is MDHEN and CDR2 SYDVKM. The CDR3 totals 15 residues. In DNA form, the CDR3 reads TGTGCCAGCAGTTTATTTCCTGGCGGTCCCTACGAGCAGTACTTC. Residues: CASSLFPGGPYEQYF.

The chain links TRBV10-3 to TRBJ2-7, with no clear D. CDR3 length equals 12 residues. The ends were cut back, 4 bases at V and 2 bases at J, with 6 bases in the middle. Germline loops: CDR1 ENHRY, CDR2 SYGVKD. CDR3 residues: CAISGTAYEQYF. In nucleotides, the CDR3 is TGTGCCATCAGTGGTACAGCCTACGAGCAGTACTTC.

This chain joins TRBV29-1 and TRBJ1-4, with a weak D call TRBD1 (5 bases). Trimming removed 6 bases from V and 7 bases from J, with 9 bases in between. CDR1 and CDR2 (germline): SQVTM, ANQGSEA. The CDR3 consists of 11 residues. CDR3 residues: CSVGVGEKLFF. Here the CDR3 DNA reads TGCAGCGTAGGGGTCGGTGAAAAACTGTTTTTT. The full variable domain, its missing parts supplied by reference TRBV29-1 and TRBJ1-4, is SAVISQKPSRDICQRGTSLTIQCQVDSQVTMMFWYRQQPGQSLTLIATANQGSEATYESGFVIDKFPISRPNLTFSTLTVSNMSPEDSSIYLCSVGVGEKLFFGSGTQLSVL.

The rearrangement uses TRBV2 and TRBJ2-1; no clear D gene. The CDR3 is 11 amino acids. Trimming stripped 5 bases from V and 7 bases from J, with 6 bases between. Looked up from germline, CDR1 is SNHLY and CDR2 is FYNNEI. The CDR3 DNA sequence: TGTGCCAGCAGTACGAGGAATGAGCAGTTCTTC. As protein: CASSTRNEQFF.

This chain joins TRBV27 and TRBJ1-2; D is perhaps TRBD1 (5 bases). Trimming removed 2 bases from V and 1 base from J, with 26 bases in between. This CDR3 spans 20 amino acids. CDR1 MNHEY and CDR2 SMNVEV come from the germline V gene (reference sequence). This CDR3 reads CASSLSGPRGRAIFNYGYTF. DNA of the CDR3: TGTGCCAGCAGTTTAAGTGGCCCTAGGGGACGTGCTATTTTTAACTATGGCTACACCTTC.

The V and J genes are TRBV11-2 and TRBJ2-1; no firm D call. The CDR3 contains 15 residues. CDR1 is SGHAT and CDR2 is FQNNGV in the germline V gene. V lost 4 bases and J 0 bases, leaving 10 bases between the germline ends. The CDR3 loop reads CASSSLRSSYNEQFF. For the CDR3, the DNA is TGTGCCAGCAGCTCCCTACGGAGCTCCTACAATGAGCAGTTCTTC.

This clone has just a few counts. The chain joins TRBV9 to TRBJ1-3; the D is unclear. V lost 1 base and J lost 6, with 8 bases in between. The length of the CDR3 is 13 residues. Germline values: CDR1 SGDLS, CDR2 YYNGEE. The CDR3 loop reads CASSVSQQNTIYF. For the CDR3, the DNA is TGTGCCAGCAGCGTATCCCAACAAAACACCATATATTTT. The full variable domain, its missing parts supplied by reference TRBV9 and TRBJ1-3, is DSGVTQTPKHLITATGQRVTLRCSPRSGDLSVYWYQQSLDQGLQFLIQYYNGEERAKGNILERFSAQQFPDLHSELNLSSLELGDSALYFCASSVSQQNTIYFGEGSWLTVV.

This clone was observed a few times. This chain joins TRBV5-1 and TRBJ2-3; D is ambiguous. The germline V gene encodes CDR1 SGHRS and CDR2 YFSETQ. The V end was cut by 6 bases, the J end by 1 base, with 18 bases between. The CDR3 sequence is 16 residues long. The CDR3: CASTFNPGVRTDTQYF. The CDR3 nucleotides read TGCGCCAGCACTTTCAACCCGGGCGTTCGCACAGATACGCAGTATTTT. The full variable domain, in which reference TRBV5-1 and TRBJ2-3 provide the parts outside the CDR3, is KAGVTQTPRYLIKTRGQQVTLSCSPISGHRSVSWYQQTPGQGLQFLFEYFSETQRNKGNFPGRFSGRQFSNSRSEMNVSTLELGDSALYLCASTFNPGVRTDTQYFGPGTRLTVL.

The rearrangement links TRBV2 to TRBJ2-1; 7 positions agree with TRBD2. The CDR3 sequence is 12 residues long. CDR1 is SNHLY, CDR2 FYNNEI, per germline. Trimming removed 10 bases from V and 10 bases from J; junction bases left unmatched: 10. CDR3 loop: CATGTNDREQFF. DNA for the CDR3: TGTGCCACCGGGACTAATGATCGGGAGCAGTTCTTC. Full variable domain (missing parts from reference TRBV2 and TRBJ2-1): EPEVTQTPSHQVTQMGQEVILRCVPISNHLYFYWYRQILGQKVEFLVSFYNNEISEKSEIFDDQFSVERPDGSNFTLKIRSTKLEDSAMYFCATGTNDREQFFGPGTRLTVL.

V gene TRBV9 combines with J gene TRBJ2-3; D is perhaps TRBD1 (5 bases). Germline CDR1 SGDLS, CDR2 YYNGEE. V lost 0 bases to trimming and J lost 1 base, with 9 bases between them. The CDR3 covers 15 residues. The CDR3 DNA reads as TGTGCCAGCAGCGTAGGGCAGGGCCGCACAGATACGCAGTATTTT. Its translation is CASSVGQGRTDTQYF.

Only one count was recorded for this clone. This sequence joins TRBV7-2 and TRBJ1-2; D gene unclear. Trimming removed 4 bases from V and 13 bases from J, with 16 bases in between. Germline V CDR1 and CDR2: SGHTA, FQGNSA. The CDR3 runs 12 residues. As DNA, the CDR3 is TGTGCCAGCAGCTCAGTCCTCAGGTATTTCACCTTC. Its translation: CASSSVLRYFTF.